This T cell receptor beta chain was profiled in a study of memory CD4+ T cells and cytomegalovirus serostatus. Study-wide results and limits: The CMV-associated TCR signature appears largely within the CD4+ memory repertoire.

Single viable CD3+CD4+CD8-CD45RO+ cells were sorted as the memory CD4+ T cells. Serostatus was set by detecting CMV pp150, pp28, p38, p52 IgG. In the original workflow: After removing out-of-frame reads, approximately 2.2 million distinct TCRbeta sequences remained. Clones were read by immunoSEQ multiplex PCR, and TCRdb kept only the in-frame ones, dropping some. Clonal size and the V and J genes are those of that table, whereas D and trimming came from the DNA. The sample has approximately 47,000 clones, about three quarters seen once. Trimming left V 1 base short and J 6 bases short, with 14 bases between. Germline values: CDR1 LGHNA, CDR2 YNFKEQ. The CDR3 loop spans 15 amino acids. Turning to this clone: The antigen is unknown.

The chain carries TRBV4-2 and TRBJ2-3; the D gene is possibly TRBD2 (5 bases). The source material was memory CD4+ T cells from blood. This sequence was found in an adult in good health and CMV-seronegative. CDR3 region: CASSQALGSADTQYF. The CDR3 DNA sequence: TGTGCCAGCAGCCAAGCCCTAGGGAGCGCCGATACGCAGTATTTT.